This record covers a single T cell receptor (beta chain). The antigen remains undetermined. The junction differs from germline at one of its ends, possibly a read error. The data stem from a study of T cell repertoires in breast cancer. Looking at the study overall: Of the approximately 21 tumors, the majority were ER+/PR+. Findings and limits, study-wide: TCR overlap with tumor was roughly 7.8% in involved nodes and roughly 2.1% in tumor-free nodes.

Per germline, CDR1 MNHGY and CDR2 SAAAGT. This CDR3 spans 14 amino acids. An expanded emulsion RT-PCR with primers for all TCR V genes paired CD8+ T cell chains. A second nested PCR with blocking oligonucleotides suppressed unpaired genes. TCRdb reprocessed the emulsion pairing reads via MiXCR and lists one record per CDR3 protein. This table holds just over 140 distinct CDR3 sequences, roughly half found once. The clonotype comes from a pool of human donors with breast cancer or a healthy control (not recorded which). The sequenced sample consisted of CD8+ T cells. V and J are TRBV6-8 and TRBJ2-1; D is possibly TRBD2 (6 bases). CDR3 nucleotide sequence: TGTTCCAGCACCTGGAGGGCCCTTAACAATTATCCTTTCTTC. Its protein is CSSTWRALNNYPFF.